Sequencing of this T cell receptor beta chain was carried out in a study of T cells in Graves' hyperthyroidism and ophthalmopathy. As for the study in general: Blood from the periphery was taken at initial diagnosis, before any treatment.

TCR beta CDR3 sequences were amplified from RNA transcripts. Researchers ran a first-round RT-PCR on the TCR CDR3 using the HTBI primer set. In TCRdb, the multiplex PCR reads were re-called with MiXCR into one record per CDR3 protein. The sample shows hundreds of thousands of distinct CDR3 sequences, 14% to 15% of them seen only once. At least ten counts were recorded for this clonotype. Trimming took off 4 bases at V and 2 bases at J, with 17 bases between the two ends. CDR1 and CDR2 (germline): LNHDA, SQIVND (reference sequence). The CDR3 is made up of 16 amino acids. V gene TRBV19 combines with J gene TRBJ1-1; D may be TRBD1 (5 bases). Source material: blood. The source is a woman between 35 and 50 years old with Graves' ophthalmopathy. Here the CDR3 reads CASSTLRGQGNTEAFF. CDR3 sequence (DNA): TGTGCCAGTAGTACACTCCGAGGGCAGGGCAACACTGAAGCTTTCTTT.